The 14 T cell receptor beta chains given below trace back to one sample, sequenced in a study of T cell responses to AZD1222 COVID-19 vaccine. Produced via immunoSEQ multiplex PCR; TCRdb's table is partial and in-frame only. The repertoire holds roughly 270,000 clones, 90% to 95% seen once, with around 0.6% in the top ten. The sample in question was peripheral blood, obtained 28 days after the second AZD1222 dose. The origin of the receptors is an adult who received the AZD1222 COVID-19 vaccine.

J is TRBJ1-6 and V is TRBV2; TRBD1 might be the D (5 bases). The CDR3 loop spans 15 amino acids. Germline V gene sequence: CDR1 SNHLY, CDR2 FYNNEI. V lost 6 bases, J lost 7 bases, and 16 bases lay in between. The CDR3 nucleotides read TGTGCCAGCAGGGCGGGGGTATCGGAAAATTCACCCCTCCACTTT. Translated, it gives CASRAGVSENSPLHF.

The rearrangement uses TRBV12-3 or TRBV12-4 and TRBJ2-3; D ambiguous. The ends were cut back, 4 bases at V and 6 bases at J, with 2 bases in the middle. There are 10 residues in the CDR3. CDR3 DNA sequence: TGTGCCAGCAGTTCGGATACGCAGTATTTT. It translates to CASSSDTQYF.

A remark on this clone: This same CDR3 is encoded by further DNA sequences in the sample. The rearrangement uses TRBV3-1 (or the pseudogene TRBV3-2) and TRBJ1-1; D may be TRBD1 (5 bases). The CDR3 spans 13 residues. Germline CDR1 is LGHDT and CDR2 is YNNKEL (reference sequence). V lost 4 bases and J lost 2, with 8 bases in between. The CDR3 region has the DNA TGTGCCAGCAGCCCGACAGTAAACACTGAAGCTTTCTTT. This codes for CASSPTVNTEAFF.

The V gene is TRBV19, the J gene TRBJ1-2; no firm D call. The V and J ends lost 8 bases and 3 bases respectively, with 13 bases between them. Germline-derived CDR1 and CDR2 are LNHDA and SQIVND (reference sequence). The CDR3 is made up of 13 amino acids. Here the CDR3 DNA reads TGTGCCAGTTCTTTTCGTGGGGACTATGGCTACACCTTC. Amino acid sequence: CASSFRGDYGYTF.

This clone was found once. The CDR3 DNA follows: TGTGCCAGCAGTGGAGAGCGGTCGGAGACCCAGTACTTC. As protein: CASSGERSETQYF. The chain recombines TRBV2 with TRBJ2-5; D is possibly TRBD2 (5 bases). The germline gives CDR1 SNHLY, CDR2 FYNNEI. Between the trimmed V and J ends, which lost 4 bases and 5 bases, there was a span of 11 bases. The CDR3 covers 13 residues.

The V and J genes are TRBV7-3 and TRBJ2-2; the D gene is possibly TRBD1 (6 bases). V dropped 3 bases and J dropped 2 bases, with 13 bases sitting between them. The CDR3 consists of 16 residues. Per germline, CDR1 SGHTA and CDR2 FQGTGA. The CDR3 region is CASSLAGTHNTGELFF. In DNA form, the CDR3 reads TGTGCCAGCAGCTTGGCCGGGACACACAACACCGGGGAGCTGTTTTTT. The variable domain in full, completed from reference TRBV7-3 and TRBJ2-2, reads GAGVSQTPSNKVTEKGKYVELRCDPISGHTALYWYRQSLGQGPEFLIYFQGTGAADDSGLPNDRFFAVRPEGSVSTLKIQRTERGDSAVYLCASSLAGTHNTGELFFGEGSRLTVL.

V gene TRBV7-3 combines with J gene TRBJ2-3; D is possibly TRBD2 (5 bases). The V gene lost 4 bases and the J gene lost 1 base, with 12 bases spanning the gap. Per the germline V gene, CDR1 is SGHTA and CDR2 is FQGTGA. The CDR3 spans 15 residues. The CDR3 region is CASSSKIGGTDTQYF. Written as DNA, the CDR3 is TGTGCCAGCAGCTCAAAGATCGGGGGCACAGATACGCAGTATTTT.

This chain connects TRBV3-1 (or the pseudogene TRBV3-2) to TRBJ2-3, with TRBD2 matching over 10 bases. Germline V gene sequence: CDR1 LGHDT, CDR2 YNNKEL (reference sequence). J lost 2 bases, V lost 1 base, and 6 bases had no gene match. The length of the CDR3 is 17 residues. CDR3 residues: CASSQVGGTSDTDTQYF. The CDR3 region has the DNA TGTGCCAGCAGCCAAGTAGGAGGGACTAGCGACACAGATACGCAGTATTTT.

About this clone: The sample carries other DNA sequences with the same CDR3. The rearrangement links TRBV7-9 to TRBJ1-3; D ambiguous. Germline V CDR1 and CDR2: SEHNR, FQNEAQ (reference sequence). The CDR3 length is 14 residues. The V end was cut by 3 bases, the J end by 0 bases, with 6 bases between. DNA of the CDR3: TGTGCCAGCAGCTTGGGAGTCTCTGGAAACACCATATATTTT. Its protein product is CASSLGVSGNTIYF.

This chain connects TRBV5-5 to TRBJ2-3, with D perhaps matching TRBD2 (5 bases). Trimming took off 5 bases at V and 2 bases at J, with 15 bases between the two ends. Germline values: CDR1 SGHKS, CDR2 YYEKEE (reference sequence). The CDR3 is 15 residues long. The CDR3, as DNA: TGTGCCAGCAGTCAGGTTCGGGGATCCACAGATACGCAGTATTTT. This gives the protein CASSQVRGSTDTQYF. Full variable domain (outside the CDR3, taken from reference TRBV5-5 and TRBJ2-3): DAGVTQSPTHLIKTRGQQVTLRCSPISGHKSVSWYQQVLGQGPQFIFQYYEKEERGRGNFPDRFSARQFPNYSSELNVNALLLGDSALYLCASSQVRGSTDTQYFGPGTRLTVL.

The CDR3 nucleotides are TGTGCCAGCCAGGGTGTCACTGAAGCTTTCTTT. Its translation: CASQGVTEAFF. The chain couples TRBV6-5 to TRBJ1-1; tentatively, D is TRBD1 (5 bases). Between the trimmed V and J ends, which lost 8 bases and 4 bases, there was a span of 8 bases. In germline, CDR1 is MNHEY, CDR2 SVGAGI. This CDR3 has 11 residues.

The CDR3 bases are TGTGCCACCAGCAGAGGGGGGCCCGGGACCAGCTCTGGAAACACCATATATTTT. Its protein is CATSRGGPGTSSGNTIYF. The chain uses TRBV15 and TRBJ1-3; D perhaps matches TRBD1 (6 bases). With 1 base removed from V and 0 bases from J, the gap between germline ends came to 16 bases. The CDR3 is 18 residues long. Germline CDR1 LNHNV, CDR2 YYDKDF (reference sequence).

The rearrangement joins TRBV4-1 to TRBJ1-4; 9 bases fit TRBD1. V gave up 2 bases and J gave up 7 bases; unmatched junction bases: 5. Germline V gene lookup returns CDR1 MGHRA and CDR2 YSYEKL. The CDR3 totals 15 residues. DNA for the CDR3: TGCGCCAGCAGCCAATACAGGGGGCAGGGTGAAAAACTGTTTTTT. It codes for CASSQYRGQGEKLFF.

The V and J genes are TRBV7-2 and TRBJ1-2; D is unclear. The CDR3 runs 14 residues. Germline V CDR1 and CDR2: SGHTA, FQGNSA. Trimming took 4 bases from V and 0 from J, leaving 9 bases between them. The CDR3 loop reads CASSSALANYGYTF. The CDR3 coding sequence is TGTGCCAGCAGCTCGGCCTTAGCTAACTATGGCTACACCTTC.